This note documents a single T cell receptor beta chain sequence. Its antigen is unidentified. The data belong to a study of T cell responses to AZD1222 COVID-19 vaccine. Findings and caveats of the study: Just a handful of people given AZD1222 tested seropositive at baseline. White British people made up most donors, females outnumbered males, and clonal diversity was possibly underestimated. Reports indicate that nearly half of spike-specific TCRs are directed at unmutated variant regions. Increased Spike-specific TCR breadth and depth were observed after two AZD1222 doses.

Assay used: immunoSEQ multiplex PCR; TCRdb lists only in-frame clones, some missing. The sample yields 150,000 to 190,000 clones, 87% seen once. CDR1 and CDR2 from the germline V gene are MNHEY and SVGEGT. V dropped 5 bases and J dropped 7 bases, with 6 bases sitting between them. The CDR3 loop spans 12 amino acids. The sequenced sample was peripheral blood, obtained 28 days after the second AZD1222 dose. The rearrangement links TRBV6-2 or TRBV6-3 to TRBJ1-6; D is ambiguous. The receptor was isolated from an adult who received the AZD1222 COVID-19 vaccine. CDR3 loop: CASSAGNSPLHF. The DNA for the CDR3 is TGTGCCAGCAGTGCCGGAAATTCACCCCTCCACTTT.